This entry describes one T cell receptor (beta chain). This sample was included in a study of blood T cell repertoires in COVID-19. TCRdb's copy holds only in-frame clones and misses some; the assay was immunoSEQ multiplex PCR. The data contain some 250,000 clones, approximately 83% of them singletons. The germline gives CDR1 SGDLS, CDR2 YYNGEE. CDR3 size: 15 residues. V lost 3 bases and J 6 bases, leaving 15 bases between the germline ends. The rearrangement links TRBV9 to TRBJ2-2; D is possibly TRBD1 (7 bases). What was sequenced was PBMCs or T cells enriched from blood (not recorded which). The sequence came from a woman aged 45-65 years who had recovered from COVID-19. As DNA, the CDR3 is TGTGCCAGCAGCGGCGGTGGAGGGGGCCCCGGGGAGCTGTTTTTT. Translation gives CASSGGGGGPGELFF.